This paragraph covers one T cell receptor beta chain sequence. The data were taken from a study of blood T cell repertoires in COVID-19. Repertoires were generated with immunoSEQ multiplex PCR, while TCRdb's copy carries only in-frame clones and drops some. The profile covers 250,000 to 350,000 clones, with about 90% appearing a single time and roughly 2% taken by the ten largest. The CDR3 covers 13 residues. Trimming cost V 1 base and J 4 bases, with 8 bases left between them. In germline, CDR1 is SGHTA, CDR2 FQGTGA. The sample taken for sequencing was peripheral blood. V and J are TRBV7-3 and TRBJ2-7; D gene unclear. The clonotype comes from a woman between 50 and 59 years old who had recovered from COVID-19. The chain's CDR3 is CASSLNVRYEQYF. As DNA, the CDR3 is TGTGCCAGCAGCTTAAACGTTAGATACGAGCAGTACTTC.